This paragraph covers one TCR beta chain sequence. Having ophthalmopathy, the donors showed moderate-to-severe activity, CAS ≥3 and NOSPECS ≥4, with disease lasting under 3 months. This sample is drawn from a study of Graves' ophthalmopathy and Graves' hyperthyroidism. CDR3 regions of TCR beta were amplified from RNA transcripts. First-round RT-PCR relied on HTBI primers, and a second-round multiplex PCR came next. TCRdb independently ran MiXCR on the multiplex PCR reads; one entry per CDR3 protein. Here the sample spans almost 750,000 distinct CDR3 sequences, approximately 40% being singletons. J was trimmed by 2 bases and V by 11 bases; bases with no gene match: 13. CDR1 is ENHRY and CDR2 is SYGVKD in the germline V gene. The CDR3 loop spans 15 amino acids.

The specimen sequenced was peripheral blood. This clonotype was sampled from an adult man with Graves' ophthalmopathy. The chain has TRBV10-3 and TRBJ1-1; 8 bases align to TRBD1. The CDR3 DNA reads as TGTGCCTCCGCCTTCTCGGACAGGGCTAACACTGAAGCTTTCTTT. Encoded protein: CASAFSDRANTEAFF.